This TCR beta chain was recorded in a study of blood T cell repertoires in COVID-19. Whole-study context: Acute and convalescent COVID-19 samples came from the United States, Italy and Spain. The cDNA or gDNA used as material had been derived from T cells, B-cell-depleted T cells, or PBMCs.

CDR3 length: 13 amino acids. The V gene's germline CDR1 is LGHDT and CDR2 YNNKEL (reference sequence). The ends were cut back, 1 base at V and 7 bases at J, with 10 bases in the middle. Authors' data handling: Reference gene primer amplification yielded estimated nucleated cell counts. Measured with immunoSEQ multiplex PCR; TCRdb has only the in-frame clones, and not every one. That table gives V, J and clone size, and the DNA gave D and trimming. The data hold 250,000 to 350,000 clones, with about nine tenths observed a single time. This chain links TRBV3-1 (or the pseudogene TRBV3-2) with TRBJ1-2, with D perhaps TRBD1 (5 bases). This TCR derives from a woman aged 25-40 years with active or convalescent COVID-19. Material: peripheral blood. CDR3 nucleotide sequence: TGTGCCAGCAGCCAAGGGGCAGGGTCTGGCTACACCTTC. Translating it yields CASSQGAGSGYTF.